This T cell receptor beta chain was sequenced for a study of sequential checkpoint blockade in melanoma. Treatment: randomized to nivolumab then ipilimumab (arm A) or the reverse (arm B). With 2 bases removed from V and 3 bases from J, the gap between germline ends came to 5 bases. This CDR3 contains 13 residues. CDR1 is MNHEY and CDR2 is SVGAGI in the germline V gene. A single count supports this clone. Assay: immunoSEQ multiplex PCR; the TCRdb copy retains only in-frame clones and omits some. The sample has fewer than 20,000 clones; around 70% are singletons. This sample comprised CD8+ T cells sorted from blood (inferred from file names), obtained from a patient given nivolumab and ipilimumab in sequence. The chain has TRBV6-5 and TRBJ1-3; D is uncertain. This TCR derives from a human donor with melanoma. CDR3 loop: CASSYGHGNTIYF. The CDR3 DNA sequence: TGTGCCAGCAGTTACGGGCATGGAAACACCATATATTTT.